Listed below are T cell receptor beta chains from one sample, sequenced in a study of long-term antiretroviral therapy in people with HIV. TCRdb keeps only in-frame clones here, not all; method: immunoSEQ multiplex PCR. This table holds 15,000 or so clones, 85% to 90% found once. The specimen comprised unsorted PBMCs, sampled 0.7 years before starting antiretroviral therapy. These receptors were collected from a man between 45 and 60 years old with HIV. The CDR3 runs from the conserved cysteine through the conserved F or W. D genes are given only for firm matches. The size of a clone is reported for some rows only, either as once, few or many, or as a class for expanded clones.

j_call | clone_size | v_call | d_call | cdr3_aa | cdr3_nt
TRBJ1-3 | - | TRBV5-1 | TRBD1 | CASSLRGQGSGNTIYF | TGCGCCAGCAGCTTGAGGGGACAGGGCTCTGGAAACACCATATATTTT
TRBJ2-5 | - | TRBV30 | TRBD2 | CAWSVWGRSGRWSGETQYF | TGTGCCTGGAGTGTCTGGGGGAGAAGCGGGAGGTGGAGTGGGGAGACCCAGTACTTC
TRBJ2-1 | - | TRBV30 | TRBD1 | CAWSVGQGAYNEQFF | TGTGCCTGGAGTGTGGGACAGGGGGCTTACAATGAGCAGTTCTTC
TRBJ2-2 | - | TRBV7-3 | - | CASSWRGGNTGELFF | TGTGCCAGCAGCTGGCGGGGAGGGAACACCGGGGAGCTGTTTTTT
TRBJ1-2 | - | TRBV28 | - | CASSLWGAGGYTF | TGTGCCAGCAGTTTATGGGGGGCTGGTGGCTACACCTTC
TRBJ2-7 | - | TRBV2 | TRBD2 | CARTERDSYEQYF | TGTGCCAGAACTGAGCGGGACTCCTACGAGCAGTACTTC
TRBJ2-6 | - | TRBV5-1 | TRBD1 | CASSTGQGSSGANVLTF | TGCGCCAGCAGCACTGGACAGGGCTCCTCTGGGGCCAACGTCCTGACTTTC
TRBJ1-4 | - | TRBV5-4 | TRBD1 | CASSSMDRGRGEKLFF | TGTGCCAGCAGCTCCATGGACAGGGGTCGGGGTGAAAAACTGTTTTTT
TRBJ1-2 | once | TRBV2 | - | CASSEEGFGHGYTF | TGTGCCAGCAGTGAAGAAGGGTTTGGGCATGGCTACACCTTC
TRBJ1-1 | - | TRBV7-6 | - | CASSTPRGVTSEAFF | TGTGCCAGCAGCACCCCCCGGGGAGTAACCTCTGAAGCTTTCTTT
TRBJ2-1 | once | TRBV5-1 | - | CASSLEGTGFNEQFF | TGCGCCAGCAGCTTGGAGGGGACGGGATTCAATGAGCAGTTCTTC
TRBJ2-7 | - | TRBV5-1 | - | CASSLPSRPGLRLYEQYF | TGCGCCAGCAGCTTGCCGTCGAGACCGGGACTTCGATTATACGAGCAGTACTTC
TRBJ2-1 | - | TRBV10-3 | - | CAMAGLGNEQFF | TGTGCCATGGCAGGGTTAGGCAATGAGCAGTTCTTC
TRBJ2-7 | - | TRBV6-1 | - | CASSEGRGIYEQYF | TGTGCCAGCAGTGAAGGCCGGGGGATCTACGAGCAGTACTTC
TRBJ1-1 | - | TRBV18 | - | CASSPRGRDATEAFF | TGTGCCAGCTCACCGAGGGGACGGGACGCCACTGAAGCTTTCTTT
TRBJ1-1 | - | TRBV11-2 | - | CASSLVLGEAFF | TGTGCCAGCAGCTTAGTTCTCGGTGAAGCTTTCTTT
TRBJ2-7 | - | TRBV5-6 | - | CASSFGTDEQYF | TGTGCCAGCAGCTTCGGTACAGACGAGCAGTACTTC
TRBJ1-4 | once | TRBV5-4 | - | CASSLALGLPSEKLFF | TGTGCCAGCAGCTTGGCCTTGGGACTCCCCAGTGAAAAACTGTTTTTT
TRBJ2-7 | - | TRBV5-4 | - | CASSLQAVAYEQYF | TGTGCCAGCAGCCTCCAGGCGGTGGCCTACGAGCAGTACTTC
TRBJ2-7 | once | TRBV5-1 | TRBD1 | CASSSGTGQEYEQYF | TGCGCCAGCAGCTCAGGGACAGGCCAGGAGTACGAGCAGTACTTC
TRBJ1-2 | - | TRBV7-9 | - | CASSLPGRGRSNYGYTF | TGTGCCAGCAGCTTACCTGGCAGGGGAAGATCTAACTATGGCTACACCTTC
TRBJ1-1 | - | TRBV27 | - | CASTPLGENTEAFF | TGTGCCAGTACTCCTTTGGGGGAGAACACTGAAGCTTTCTTT
TRBJ1-1 | - | TRBV27 | TRBD1 | CASREQGVTEAFF | TGTGCCAGCAGGGAACAGGGGGTTACTGAAGCTTTCTTT
TRBJ1-2 | - | TRBV6-5 | - | CASSYSEQLGGYTF | TGTGCCAGCAGTTACTCGGAACAGCTGGGTGGCTACACCTTC
TRBJ2-4 | - | TRBV5-1 | - | CASSLEGGGNIQYF | TGCGCCAGCAGCTTGGAGGGAGGGGGGAACATTCAGTACTTC
TRBJ2-3 | - | TRBV5-1 | - | CASSLFTGNPNVQYF | TGCGCCAGCAGCTTGTTTACAGGGAACCCGAATGTGCAGTATTTT
TRBJ2-3 | - | TRBV2 | TRBD2 | CASSGTSGSTDTQYF | TGTGCCAGCAGCGGGACTAGCGGTAGCACAGATACGCAGTATTTT
TRBJ2-7 | once | TRBV7-9 | - | CASSLSGVRRSEQYF | TGTGCCAGCAGCTTATCAGGGGTAAGACGGTCCGAGCAGTACTTC
TRBJ1-3 | - | TRBV5-1 | - | CAIPRGSGNTIYF | TGCGCCATCCCAAGGGGTTCTGGAAACACCATATATTTT